A single sample is the source of the 5 T cell receptor beta chains below, sequenced in a study of shared clonotypes between healthy human individuals. Repertoires were generated with immunoSEQ multiplex PCR, while TCRdb's copy carries only in-frame clones and drops some. The sample gives under 2.5 million clones, 85% to 95% of which show up once; 0.3% to 0.45% is in the top ten. The sequenced material came from naive CD4+ T cells from PBMCs. The sample's subset: CD45RA+ positively selected. All receptors derive from a man younger than 35 in good health. Some clones in this sample may be carry-over from other donors' samples.

J is TRBJ2-7 and V is TRBV11-2, with D possibly matching TRBD2 (6 bases). The germline V gene has CDR1 SGHAT and CDR2 FQNNGV. The CDR3 consists of 14 residues. Trimming removed 1 base from V and 0 bases from J, with 7 bases in between. The CDR3 coding sequence is TGTGCCAGCAGCTTAGGACTAGACTCCTACGAGCAGTACTTC. This encodes CASSLGLDSYEQYF. Filled out from reference TRBV11-2 and TRBJ2-7, the complete variable domain reads EAGVAQSPRYKIIEKRQSVAFWCNPISGHATLYWYQQILGQGPKLLIQFQNNGVVDDSQLPKDRFSAERLKGVDSTLKIQPAKLEDSAVYLCASSLGLDSYEQYFGPGTRLTVT.

This clone occurred once. The chain has TRBV19 and TRBJ1-2; the match to TRBD1 covers 10 bases. J was trimmed by 3 bases and V by 8 bases; bases with no gene match: 9. Germline CDR1 is LNHDA and CDR2 is SQIVND (reference sequence). The CDR3 extends over 15 amino acids. CDR3: CASESPGQGHYGYTF. CDR3 nucleotide sequence: TGTGCCAGTGAGTCCCCGGGACAGGGGCACTATGGCTACACCTTC.

This clone occurred once. The chain uses TRBV7-2 and TRBJ1-5; D gene uncertain. Germline CDR1 and CDR2: SGHTA and FQGNSA. Trimming stripped 0 bases from V and 9 bases from J, with 6 bases between. The CDR3 consists of 12 residues. The CDR3 bases are TGTGCCAGCAGCTTAGCGCTTGGGCCCCAGCATTTT. This codes for CASSLALGPQHF. Drawing the rest from reference TRBV7-2 and TRBJ1-5, the complete variable domain is GAGVSQSPSNKVTEKGKDVELRCDPISGHTALYWYRQSLGQGLEFLIYFQGNSAPDKSGLPSDRFSAERTGGSVSTLTIQRTQQEDSAVYLCASSLALGPQHFGDGTRLSIL.

The chain links TRBV11-3 to TRBJ2-1; TRBD2 matches at 10 bases. The CDR3 covers 16 residues. Losses at the gene ends were 4 bases for V and 7 bases for J; bases not matched to a gene: 10. Germline assignment: CDR1 SGHNT and CDR2 YENEEA. The CDR3: CASSSGSGRVSNEQFF. The CDR3 DNA is TGTGCCAGCAGCTCGGGCAGCGGGAGGGTTAGTAATGAGCAGTTCTTC.

The chain's CDR3 is CASGGLDGNTIYF. CDR3 DNA: TGCGCCAGCGGGGGACTTGACGGAAACACCATATATTTT. The chain combines TRBV5-1 with TRBJ1-3, with a tentative D call TRBD1 (5 bases). The CDR3 runs 13 residues. The V gene's germline CDR1 is SGHRS and CDR2 YFSETQ. V lost 7 bases to trimming and J lost 4 bases, with 12 bases between them.